Listed below are T cell receptor beta chains from one sample, sequenced in a study of blood T cells in healthy people across ages. Using its own MiXCR run on the 5' RACE reads, TCRdb lists one record per CDR3 protein. The profile covers 650,000 to 800,000 distinct CDR3 sequences, with roughly 44% appearing a single time and 15% to 25% taken by the ten largest. Sequenced material: blood. These TCRs come from a man aged 55 to 70 in good health. The CDR3 runs from the conserved cysteine through the conserved F or W.

CASSELEEGKLFF TRBV25-1 13 TRBJ1-4
CAISGGEATEAFF TRBV10-3 13 TRBJ1-1
CASSSRTGGTDTQYF TRBV5-1 15 TRBJ2-3
CAISQGGDEQFF TRBV10-3 12 TRBJ2-1
CATSRDFQYNYTF TRBV15 13 TRBJ1-2
CASSFPDWEQYF TRBV12-3/TRBV12-4 12 TRBJ2-7
CASRASGGDCEQYF TRBV3-1 14 .
CASSLGQSANVLTF TRBV6-6 14 TRBJ2-6
CASSFTGGGYEQYF TRBV27 14 TRBJ2-7
CASSSQRGGPGELFF TRBV6-2/TRBV6-3 15 TRBJ2-2
CASSLGLPIPEQFF TRBV11-2 14 TRBJ2-1
CSASSLSGQSYEQYF TRBV20-1 15 TRBJ2-7
CSAPVGTAYGYTF TRBV20-1 13 TRBJ1-2
CASSATGTGGEPQHF TRBV7-9 15 TRBJ1-5
CSVDTTGELFF TRBV29-1 11 TRBJ2-2
CASRPTKSGANVLTF TRBV28 15 TRBJ2-6
CASSLVSNEQYF TRBV5-1 12 TRBJ2-7
CATSPGGSGETQYF TRBV24-1 14 .
CASSEYRVEAQHF TRBV10-2 13 TRBJ1-5
CSARVLGTQYF TRBV20-1 11 TRBJ2-5
CASSLAGTGTRETQYF TRBV7-9 16 TRBJ2-5
CSATPLAGYSSGTQYF TRBV20-1 16 TRBJ2-5
CAVSSNYGYTF TRBV7-9 11 TRBJ1-2
CASSGPGAGGENSPLHF TRBV2 17 TRBJ1-6
CASSLRERGKPETQYF TRBV7-9 16 TRBJ2-5
CASSKDVNYGYTF TRBV21-1 13 TRBJ1-2
CASSEGSGLQETQYF TRBV2 15 TRBJ2-5
CASSLAWGAWDGYTF TRBV11-2 15 TRBJ1-2
CASSLYGGGAEDTQYF TRBV5-6 16 TRBJ2-3
CATSDAGFGNEQFF TRBV24-1 14 TRBJ2-1
CASSPPEGHTEAFF TRBV9 14 TRBJ1-1
CAIRGQGENNEQFF TRBV10-3 14 TRBJ2-1
CASSLIEGSAVTQYF TRBV5-1 15 .
CAISSVYEQFF TRBV10-3 11 TRBJ2-1
CASRPPRLRGTQYF TRBV12-3/TRBV12-4 14 TRBJ2-5
CASSQDQAGGGTEAFF TRBV4-1 16 TRBJ1-1
CASSFHRQGANNEQYF TRBV6-2/TRBV6-3 16 TRBJ2-7
CSARAGDSTDTQYF TRBV20-1 14 TRBJ2-3
CSVETFTGGLPSEQFF TRBV29-1 16 TRBJ2-1
CASSVLYEQYF TRBV6-1 11 TRBJ2-7
CASSRQTGARYEQYF TRBV6-5 15 .
CASSPDRYYNEQYF TRBV6-4 14 TRBJ2-5
CAISEGTLSNRPQHF TRBV10-3 15 TRBJ1-5
CASSLVGAPRDNEQFF TRBV12-3/TRBV12-4 16 TRBJ2-1
CSADRSSYNEQFF TRBV29-1 13 TRBJ2-1
CSAGIETVYSNQPQHF TRBV20-1 16 TRBJ1-5
CASSERDRRYTF TRBV25-1 12 TRBJ1-2
CAISTVQGNSYEQYF TRBV10-3 15 TRBJ2-7
CASSYRGRGAYEQYF TRBV6-5 15 .